Listed below are T cell receptor beta chains from one sample, sequenced in a study of cytomegalovirus exposure and HLA in healthy donors. Profiling relied on immunoSEQ multiplex PCR, and the TCRdb table lists in-frame clones only, not all of them. The repertoire consists of about 110,000 clones, with around three quarters occurring once and the leading ten covering approximately 2.5%. The sequenced material came from PBMCs. The receptors originated from a man aged 50-59 years in good health and CMV-seropositive. CDR3s include the opening cysteine and the closing phenylalanine or tryptophan. The D gene is left open where the match is weak. Part of the rows lack a size; the others show once, few, many or a class for expanded clones.

size: .
V: TRBV19
D: TRBD2
J: TRBJ2-5
length: 14
DNA: TGTGCCAGTAGTATAAGACTAGCGGAAGAGACCCAGTACTTC
CDR3: CASSIRLAEETQYF

size: few
V: TRBV19
D: .
J: TRBJ1-5
length: 17
DNA: TGTGCCAGTTCTCAATTTCTAGGAGCAGGGGGCAATCAGCCCCAGCATTTT
CDR3: CASSQFLGAGGNQPQHF

size: once
V: TRBV11-3
D: TRBD1
J: TRBJ2-2
length: 15
DNA: TGTGCCAGCAGCACTGGACAGGGAAGAACCGGGGAGCTGTTTTTT
CDR3: CASSTGQGRTGELFF

size: few
V: TRBV5-1
D: .
J: TRBJ2-3
length: 13
DNA: TGCGCCAGCAGGGGAGGGGGTGGCGATACGCAGTATTTT
CDR3: CASRGGGGDTQYF

size: .
V: TRBV6-1
D: .
J: TRBJ2-1
length: 13
DNA: TGTGCCAGCCGTGAATATGAGAGGTATGAGCAGTTCTTC
CDR3: CASREYERYEQFF

size: .
V: TRBV11-2
D: .
J: TRBJ2-7
length: 18
DNA: TGTGCCAGCAGCTCTACTAACTTTCTGAGCTCCATAGTCTACGAGCAGTACTTC
CDR3: CASSSTNFLSSIVYEQYF

size: .
V: TRBV25-1
D: TRBD2
J: TRBJ2-2
length: 16
DNA: TGTGCCAGCAGTGAATATACTAGCGGGGGCTACAAGGAGCTGTTTTTT
CDR3: CASSEYTSGGYKELFF

size: .
V: TRBV25-1
D: TRBD1
J: TRBJ1-2
length: 15
DNA: TGTGCCAGCAGTGAATCGGGGCAGGGGGCGCGAGGCTACACCTTC
CDR3: CASSESGQGARGYTF

size: .
V: TRBV7-7
D: .
J: TRBJ1-5
length: 14
DNA: TGTGCCAGCAGCTCGGGACTCACCAATCAGCCCCAGCATTTT
CDR3: CASSSGLTNQPQHF

size: .
V: TRBV5-6
D: .
J: TRBJ2-7
length: 16
DNA: TGTGCCAGCAGCTTTTTCGGGGTGAGGAGCCCCTACGAGCAGTACTTC
CDR3: CASSFFGVRSPYEQYF

size: .
V: TRBV9
D: TRBD1
J: TRBJ1-3
length: 15
DNA: TGTGCCAGCAGCCCTAGGGGGCCGGGAGGAAACACCATATATTTT
CDR3: CASSPRGPGGNTIYF

size: .
V: TRBV19
D: TRBD1
J: TRBJ2-7
length: 15
DNA: TGTGCCAGTAGTACAAAGGACAGGGGCGCCTACGAGCAGTACTTC
CDR3: CASSTKDRGAYEQYF

size: .
V: TRBV5-1
D: TRBD2
J: TRBJ2-1
length: 15
DNA: TGCGCCAGCAGCTCCCGACTAGCGTATTACAATGAGCAGTTCTTC
CDR3: CASSSRLAYYNEQFF

size: .
V: TRBV7-8
D: .
J: TRBJ2-7
length: 15
DNA: TGTGCCAGCAGCCCCCTCGGAGCATATACCTACGAGCAGTACTTC
CDR3: CASSPLGAYTYEQYF

size: medium-sized
V: TRBV19
D: TRBD1
J: TRBJ1-1
length: 14
DNA: TGTGCCAGTGCTAACAGGGGGCCCGGCACTGAAGCTTTCTTT
CDR3: CASANRGPGTEAFF

size: .
V: TRBV2
D: .
J: TRBJ2-7
length: 13
DNA: TGTGCCAGCCAGCGGCAGACCAACTACGAGCAGTACTTC
CDR3: CASQRQTNYEQYF

size: .
V: TRBV9
D: TRBD2
J: TRBJ2-1
length: 16
DNA: TGTGCCAGCAGCGTAGTTAGCGGGAGCTCCTACAATGAGCAGTTCTTC
CDR3: CASSVVSGSSYNEQFF

size: .
V: TRBV6-5
D: .
J: TRBJ1-5
length: 14
DNA: TGTGCCAGCAGCGGAGTGGGACTCAATCAGCCCCAGCATTTT
CDR3: CASSGVGLNQPQHF

size: .
V: TRBV9
D: TRBD2
J: TRBJ2-1
length: 15
DNA: TGTGCCAGCAGCCTGACTAGCGGACTTTTAAATGAGCAGTTCTTC
CDR3: CASSLTSGLLNEQFF

size: .
V: TRBV30
D: TRBD2
J: TRBJ2-3
length: 14
DNA: TGTGCCTGGAGTATGAGCGGGAGCGGGGATACGCAGTATTTT
CDR3: CAWSMSGSGDTQYF

size: .
V: TRBV19
D: TRBD1
J: TRBJ1-5
length: 15
DNA: TGTGCCAGTAGTATAACAGGGGGCGGTAATCAGCCCCAGCATTTT
CDR3: CASSITGGGNQPQHF

size: few
V: TRBV6-5
D: .
J: TRBJ1-3
length: 14
DNA: TGTGCCAGCAGTTCCCCCCGAGAGGGAAACACCATATATTTT
CDR3: CASSSPREGNTIYF

size: once
V: TRBV23-1
D: .
J: TRBJ1-5
length: 17
DNA: TGCGCCAGCAGTCAATCAGTTACTGCAGGGAGGCGTCAGCCCCAGCATTTT
CDR3: CASSQSVTAGRRQPQHF

size: .
V: TRBV4-2
D: .
J: TRBJ2-6
length: 18
DNA: TGTGCCAGCAGCCAAGACCCTCCCGGCGGCTCTGGGGCCAACGTCCTGACTTTC
CDR3: CASSQDPPGGSGANVLTF

size: .
V: TRBV7-9
D: TRBD1
J: TRBJ2-7
length: 14
DNA: TGTGCCAGCAGCTTTGACAGGGCGGACGACGAGCAGTACTTC
CDR3: CASSFDRADDEQYF

size: .
V: TRBV30
D: .
J: TRBJ1-3
length: 15
DNA: TGTGCCTGGAGTGTGGGACATTTGAACGGAAACACCATATATTTT
CDR3: CAWSVGHLNGNTIYF

size: .
V: TRBV19
D: .
J: TRBJ2-7
length: 15
DNA: TGTGCCAGTAGCCAACAGGGAAAGCGGTCTGTGGAGCAGTACTTC
CDR3: CASSQQGKRSVEQYF

size: .
V: TRBV30
D: .
J: TRBJ2-7
length: 11
DNA: TGTGCCTGGAGTGGTAAATACGAGCAGTACTTC
CDR3: CAWSGKYEQYF